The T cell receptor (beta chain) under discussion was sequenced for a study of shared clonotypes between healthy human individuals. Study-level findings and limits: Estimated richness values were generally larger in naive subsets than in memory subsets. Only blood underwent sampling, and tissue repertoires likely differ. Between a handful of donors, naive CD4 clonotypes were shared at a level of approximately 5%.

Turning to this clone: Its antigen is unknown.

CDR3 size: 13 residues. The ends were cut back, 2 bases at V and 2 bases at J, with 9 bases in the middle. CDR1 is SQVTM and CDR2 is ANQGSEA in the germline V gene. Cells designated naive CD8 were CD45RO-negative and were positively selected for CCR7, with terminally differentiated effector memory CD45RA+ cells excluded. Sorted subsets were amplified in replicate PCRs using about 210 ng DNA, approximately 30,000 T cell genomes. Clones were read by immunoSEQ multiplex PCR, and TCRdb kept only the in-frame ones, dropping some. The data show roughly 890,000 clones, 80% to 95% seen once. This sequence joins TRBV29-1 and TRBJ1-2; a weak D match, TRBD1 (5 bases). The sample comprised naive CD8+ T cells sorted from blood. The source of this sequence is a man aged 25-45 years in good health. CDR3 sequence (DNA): TGCAGCGTTGAATCCCAGGGCAACTATGGCTACACCTTC. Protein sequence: CSVESQGNYGYTF.